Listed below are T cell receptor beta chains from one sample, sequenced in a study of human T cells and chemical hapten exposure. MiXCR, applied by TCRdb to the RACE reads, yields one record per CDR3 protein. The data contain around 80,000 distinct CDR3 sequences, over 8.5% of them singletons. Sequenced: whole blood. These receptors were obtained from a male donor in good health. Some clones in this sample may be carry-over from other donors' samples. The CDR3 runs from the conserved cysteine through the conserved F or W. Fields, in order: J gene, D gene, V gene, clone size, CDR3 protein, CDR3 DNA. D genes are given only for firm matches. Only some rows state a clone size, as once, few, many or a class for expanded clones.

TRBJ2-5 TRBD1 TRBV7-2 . CASSFTGGSETQYF TGTGCCAGCAGCTTTACAGGGGGCTCAGAGACCCAGTACTTC
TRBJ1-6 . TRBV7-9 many CASSPDSNSPLHF TGTGCCAGCAGCCCGGACAGCAATTCACCCCTCCACTTT
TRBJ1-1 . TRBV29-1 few CSVERDSEAFF TGCAGCGTTGAAAGGGATAGTGAAGCTTTCTTT
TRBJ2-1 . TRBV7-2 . CASSKQKTYNEQFF TGTGCCAGCAGCAAACAGAAAACCTACAATGAGCAGTTCTTC
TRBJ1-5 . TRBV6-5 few CASSPQGFLNQPQHF TGTGCCAGCAGTCCTCAGGGGTTCCTCAATCAGCCCCAGCATTTT
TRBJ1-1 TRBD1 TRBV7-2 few CASSYTTGGGEAFF TGTGCCAGCAGCTATACGACAGGGGGCGGTGAAGCTTTCTTT
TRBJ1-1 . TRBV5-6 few CASSWGATEAFF TGTGCCAGCAGCTGGGGGGCCACTGAAGCTTTCTTT
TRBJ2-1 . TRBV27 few CASSPGQNWFF TGTGCCAGCAGCCCAGGACAGAATTGGTTCTTC
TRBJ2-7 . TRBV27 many CASSPDQSDFLYEQYF TGTGCCAGCAGTCCGGACCAATCTGACTTCTTATACGAGCAGTACTTC
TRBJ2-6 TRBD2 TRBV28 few CASSSRSGTSGKNSGANVLTF TGTGCCAGCAGTTCGCGGTCCGGGACTAGCGGGAAGAACTCTGGGGCCAACGTCCTGACTTTC
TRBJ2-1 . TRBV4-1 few CASSQGGRGPDEQFF TGCGCCAGCAGCCAAGGGGGTCGGGGGCCCGACGAGCAGTTCTTC
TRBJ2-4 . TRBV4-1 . CASSQDKGQYF TGCGCCAGCAGCCAAGACAAGGGGCAGTACTTC
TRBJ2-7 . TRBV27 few CASGRDPGNEQYF TGTGCCAGCGGCCGGGACCCGGGCAACGAGCAGTACTTC
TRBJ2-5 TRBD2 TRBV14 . CASSQLAGGVRETQYF TGTGCCAGCAGCCAACTAGCGGGAGGTGTACGAGAGACCCAGTACTTC
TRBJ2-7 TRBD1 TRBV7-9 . CASSFRQGNYEQYF TGTGCCAGCAGCTTTAGACAGGGTAACTACGAGCAGTACTTC
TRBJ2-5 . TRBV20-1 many CSARGVTVQETQYF TGCAGTGCTAGAGGTGTAACGGTCCAAGAGACCCAGTACTTC
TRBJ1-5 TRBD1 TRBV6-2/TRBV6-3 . CASSYVGADRGRGQPQHF TGTGCCAGCAGTTACGTGGGGGCTGACAGGGGGCGAGGGCAGCCCCAGCATTTT
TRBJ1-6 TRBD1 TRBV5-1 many CASSFRTGGDSPLHF TGCGCCAGCAGCTTTAGGACAGGGGGGGATTCACCCCTCCACTTT
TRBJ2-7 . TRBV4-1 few CASSPHDGANRYEQYF TGCGCCAGCAGCCCCCACGATGGGGCGAACCGCTACGAGCAGTACTTC
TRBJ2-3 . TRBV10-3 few CAISESAVFTDTQYF TGTGCCATCAGTGAGTCTGCCGTTTTCACAGATACGCAGTATTTT
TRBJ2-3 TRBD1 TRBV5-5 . CASSSRDRSTDTQYF TGTGCCAGCAGCTCCCGGGACAGGAGCACAGATACGCAGTATTTT
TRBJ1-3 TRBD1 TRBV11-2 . CASSTGQGDTIYF TGTGCCAGCAGCACGGGACAGGGGGACACCATATATTTT
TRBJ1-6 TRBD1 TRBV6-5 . CATSTGATLHF TGTGCCACCTCCACAGGGGCCACCCTCCACTTT
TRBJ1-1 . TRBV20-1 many CSASSPPNTEAFF TGCAGTGCTAGTAGCCCTCCGAACACTGAAGCTTTCTTT
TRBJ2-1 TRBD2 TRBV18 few CASSPGAGLAGEREQFF TGTGCCAGCTCACCGGGCGCGGGACTAGCGGGAGAACGTGAGCAGTTCTTC
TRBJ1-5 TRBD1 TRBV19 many CASSLPPGTGLGQPQHF TGTGCCAGTAGCCTTCCTCCCGGGACAGGGCTTGGCCAGCCCCAGCATTTT
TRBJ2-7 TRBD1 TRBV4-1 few CASSSPSGQGTYEQYF TGCGCCAGCAGCTCCCCGTCGGGACAGGGGACCTACGAGCAGTACTTC
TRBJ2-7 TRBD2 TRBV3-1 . CASSQEAPSGRAYEQYF TGTGCCAGCAGCCAAGAGGCCCCTAGCGGGAGGGCCTACGAGCAGTACTTC
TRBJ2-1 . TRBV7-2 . CASSPGMREQFF TGTGCCAGCAGCCCCGGGATGAGAGAGCAGTTCTTC
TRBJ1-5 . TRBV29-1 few CSRKKGGGQPQHF TGCAGCCGGAAGAAGGGGGGCGGTCAGCCCCAGCATTTT
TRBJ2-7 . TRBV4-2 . CASSHYQGNEQYF TGTGCCAGCAGCCATTACCAGGGCAACGAGCAGTACTTC
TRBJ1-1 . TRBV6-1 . CASSVKSETEAFF TGTGCCAGCTCAGTGAAGTCGGAGACTGAAGCTTTCTTT
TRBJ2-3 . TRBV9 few CASSPTRSNGTDTQYF TGTGCCAGCAGCCCCACCCGCAGTAATGGGACAGATACGCAGTATTTT
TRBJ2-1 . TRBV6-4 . CASSDRGQSSYNEQFF TGTGCCAGCAGTGACCGAGGACAAAGCTCCTACAATGAGCAGTTCTTC
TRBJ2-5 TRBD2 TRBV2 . CASSEALLAGGVETQYF TGTGCCAGCAGTGAAGCCCTACTAGCGGGAGGGGTAGAGACCCAGTACTTC
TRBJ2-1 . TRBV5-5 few CASSLGQQSEQFF TGTGCCAGCAGCTTGGGACAGCAGAGTGAGCAGTTCTTC
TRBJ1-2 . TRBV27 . CASSSLIGTNYGYTF TGTGCCAGCAGTTCCCTAATCGGGACTAACTATGGCTACACCTTC
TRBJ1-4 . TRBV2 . CASTGTNEKLFF TGTGCCAGCACTGGGACGAATGAAAAACTGTTTTTT
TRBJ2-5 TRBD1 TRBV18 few CASLNSGTVQETQYF TGTGCCAGCTTAAACTCCGGGACAGTCCAAGAGACCCAGTACTTC
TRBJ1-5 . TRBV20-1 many CSARDRVSNNQPQHF TGCAGTGCTAGAGATCGCGTGTCAAATAATCAGCCCCAGCATTTT
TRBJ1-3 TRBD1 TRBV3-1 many CASSQGQGSGNTIYF TGTGCCAGCAGCCAAGGACAGGGAAGTGGAAACACCATATATTTT
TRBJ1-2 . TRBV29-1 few CSVATGTTNYGYTF TGCAGCGTTGCAACAGGGACAACTAACTATGGCTACACCTTC
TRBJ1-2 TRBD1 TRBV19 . CASSTGGWTGRTDGYTF TGTGCCAGTAGTACCGGGGGCTGGACAGGTCGTACCGATGGCTACACCTTC
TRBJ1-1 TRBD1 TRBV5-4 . CASSLGQGLGTEAFF TGTGCCAGCAGCTTAGGACAGGGTTTGGGCACTGAAGCTTTCTTT
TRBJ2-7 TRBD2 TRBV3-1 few CASSGSGGLSYEQYF TGTGCCAGCAGCGGGAGCGGGGGCCTCTCCTACGAGCAGTACTTC
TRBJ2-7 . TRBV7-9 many CASSPGRHTYEQYF TGTGCCAGCAGCCCGGGACGCCATACCTACGAGCAGTACTTC
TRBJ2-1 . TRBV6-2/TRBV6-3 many CASSSRGGEQFF TGTGCCAGCAGTTCGAGGGGGGGCGAGCAGTTCTTC
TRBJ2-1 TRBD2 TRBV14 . CASSFLPGLALNEQFF TGTGCCAGCAGCTTTCTCCCGGGACTAGCTCTCAATGAGCAGTTCTTC
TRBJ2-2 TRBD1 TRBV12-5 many CASGKAGTANTGELFF TGTGCTAGTGGAAAAGCCGGGACAGCTAACACCGGGGAGCTGTTTTTT
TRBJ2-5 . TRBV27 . CASSLNQETQYF TGTGCCAGCAGTTTGAACCAAGAGACCCAGTACTTC
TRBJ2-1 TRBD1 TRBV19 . CASTNSRGPGTGLRHNEQFF TGTGCCAGTACCAACTCCAGGGGGCCCGGGACAGGACTACGGCACAATGAGCAGTTCTTC
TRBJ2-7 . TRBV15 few CATSANRVSSYEQYF TGTGCCACCAGCGCCAACAGGGTTAGCTCCTACGAGCAGTACTTC